Below, 9 T cell receptor beta chains from the same sample are listed, as sequenced in a study of PD-1 and CTLA-4 blockade in melanoma. Some clones are missing from TCRdb's copy, which holds only in-frame ones; the method was immunoSEQ multiplex PCR. The data hold 34,000 or so clones, with about 88% observed a single time. Sequences were derived from CD8+ T cells from peripheral blood, sampled from a patient given anti-PD-1 treatment. Receptors were obtained from a human donor with melanoma.

This clone has a handful of counts. The chain links TRBV2 to TRBJ1-2; no definite D call. Between the trimmed V and J ends, which lost 1 base and 2 bases, there was a span of 8 bases. Germline CDR1 and CDR2: SNHLY and FYNNEI. The CDR3 sequence is 14 residues long. The DNA of the CDR3 is TGTGCCAGCAGTGAAGGTTTCTTAAACTATGGCTACACCTTC. It translates to CASSEGFLNYGYTF.

The chain combines TRBV11-2 with TRBJ2-1, with D unresolved. CDR1 is SGHAT and CDR2 is FQNNGV in the germline V gene. Trimming took off 4 bases at V and 9 bases at J, with 10 bases between the two ends. This CDR3 is built from 12 residues. DNA for the CDR3: TGTGCCAGCAGCTCCCCCCCCGGTGAGCAGTTCTTC. Translation: CASSSPPGEQFF. Together with reference TRBV11-2 and TRBJ2-1, the CDR3 gives the full variable domain: EAGVAQSPRYKIIEKRQSVAFWCNPISGHATLYWYQQILGQGPKLLIQFQNNGVVDDSQLPKDRFSAERLKGVDSTLKIQPAKLEDSAVYLCASSSPPGEQFFGPGTRLTVL.

The chain has TRBV28 and TRBJ1-4; D not resolved. The CDR3 runs to 14 residues. The germline V and J ends were trimmed by 7 bases and 5 bases, with 14 bases remaining between them. The germline V gene encodes CDR1 MDHEN and CDR2 SYDVKM. DNA of the CDR3: TGTGCCAGCACCGGCGAGGGTAGGAATGAAAAACTGTTTTTT. Translating it yields CASTGEGRNEKLFF.

The V gene is TRBV7-9, the J gene TRBJ2-7; a weak D match, TRBD1 (8 bases). The germline gives CDR1 SEHNR, CDR2 FQNEAQ (reference sequence). The CDR3 has 15 amino acids. Trimming took 5 bases from V and 2 from J, leaving 16 bases between them. The CDR3 coding sequence is TGTGCCAGCAGCGTTACAGGGGGGGACACCTACGAGCAGTACTTC. This gives the protein CASSVTGGDTYEQYF.

This chain uses TRBV7-9 with TRBJ2-7; D unclear. The length of the CDR3 is 13 residues. Germline V gene sequence: CDR1 SEHNR, CDR2 FQNEAQ (reference sequence). V shed 6 bases and J shed 2 bases, with 11 bases lying between them. The CDR3 DNA follows: TGTGCCAGCAGTTCAACATGGACCTACGAGCAGTACTTC. Amino acids: CASSSTWTYEQYF.

The chain carries TRBV6-5 and TRBJ2-7; no definite D call. The CDR3 is 16 residues long. The germline V gene encodes CDR1 MNHEY and CDR2 SVGAGI. V was cut by 2 bases and J by 0 bases, with 14 bases left in between. The CDR3 DNA is TGTGCCAGCAGTTACCTAACCAGTAGGAGCTCCTACGAGCAGTACTTC. Translated, it gives CASSYLTSRSSYEQYF.

The chain recombines TRBV7-6 with TRBJ1-1; 7 nucleotides align to TRBD1. Germline V gives CDR1 SGHVS, CDR2 FNYEAQ. The CDR3 consists of 15 residues. V lost 0 bases to trimming and J lost 1 base; unmatched junction nucleotides: 2. The CDR3 DNA is TGTGCCAGCAGCTTAGCGTCAGGGGGGAACACTGAAGCTTTCTTT. Its translation: CASSLASGGNTEAFF.

This clone appeared a single time. The chain has TRBV28 and TRBJ1-1; D is undetermined. CDR3 length: 13 amino acids. Germline values: CDR1 MDHEN, CDR2 SYDVKM. Between the trimmed V and J ends, which lost 3 bases and 7 bases, there was a span of 12 bases. The CDR3 loop is CASSFHFLIEAFF. The DNA for the CDR3 is TGTGCCAGCAGTTTCCACTTTCTGATTGAAGCTTTCTTT. The full variable domain, with the rest looked up from reference TRBV28 and TRBJ1-1, is DVKVTQSSRYLVKRTGEKVFLECVQDMDHENMFWYRQDPGLGLRLIYFSYDVKMKEKGDIPEGYSVSREKKERFSLILESASTNQTSMYLCASSFHFLIEAFFGQGTRLTVV.

The V and J genes are TRBV7-9 and TRBJ1-3; D is ambiguous. In germline, CDR1 is SEHNR, CDR2 FQNEAQ (reference sequence). Trimming cost V 1 base and J 10 bases, with 8 bases left between them. The CDR3 extends over 12 amino acids. The CDR3 region is CASSLDALTIYF. The CDR3 coding sequence is TGTGCCAGCAGCTTAGATGCGCTGACCATATATTTT.